Sequencing of this T cell receptor beta chain was carried out in a study of control samples from healthy donors and cancer patients (dated by TCRdb to between 2020 and 2021). The library was produced with the immunoSEQ multiplex PCR assay. Held by TCRdb, this immuneACCESS table contains in-frame sequences only and omits some clones. Under half of the omission traces to an unresolved V gene where checked; the cause of the rest is unknown. Within this sample are around 50,000 clones, with roughly 85% of them counted one time only. The ten largest account for 2.8% of the sample. The CDR3, from cysteine to phenylalanine, totals 15 residues. Only CDR3 DNA is held: 45 bases, read in frame from base 1. V lost 1 base and J lost 6 bases, and the count of bases not matched to a germline gene is 3. For CDR1 and CDR2, the germline V gene (reference sequence) lists SGHKS and YYEKEE. A remark on this clone: This receptor's antigen is unknown. The input lacks base qualities; no much larger clone sits a single base away.

The sample was PBMCs. The receptor chain draws on TRBV5-5 and TRBJ2-1; TRBD2 matches 11 bases in the middle. This clonotype was sampled from a woman in her fifties or sixties with lung cancer. CDR3 sequence: CASSLIAGGPNEQFF. The DNA sequence is as follows: TGTGCCAGCAGCTTGATAGCGGGGGGGCCCAATGAGCAGTTCTTC.